Below, 19 T cell receptor beta chains from the same sample are listed, as sequenced in a study of cytomegalovirus exposure and HLA in healthy donors. The PCR was carried out with 60 Vbeta primers and 13 Jbeta primers. Clones were sequenced by immunoSEQ multiplex PCR, and TCRdb holds only the in-frame ones, with some missing. The table includes about 160,000 clones, around 72% detected once. Material for sequencing was PBMCs. The receptors stem from a female donor in good health and CMV-seronegative.

The V call is TRBV4-1, the J call TRBJ2-2; a weak D match, TRBD2 (5 bases). The length of the CDR3 is 17 residues. V shed 1 base and J shed 1 base, with 13 bases lying between them. The germline V gene has CDR1 MGHRA and CDR2 YSYEKL. The CDR3 spells CASSQGAAAGNTGELFF. The CDR3 region has the DNA TGCGCCAGCAGCCAAGGAGCGGCGGCGGGGAACACCGGGGAGCTGTTTTTT.

As regards this clone: The same CDR3 is also encoded by other DNA sequences in this sample. This CDR3 reads CATSPGGRGDEQYF. The CDR3 DNA reads as TGTGCCACCTCACCGGGCGGGAGGGGCGATGAGCAGTACTTC. The V call is TRBV7-2, the J call TRBJ2-7, with 9 positions matching TRBD2. Germline V lookup: CDR1 SGHTA, CDR2 FQGNSA. V was pared by 10 bases and J by 7 bases, with 14 bases of the junction left unmatched. This CDR3 region has 14 residues.

This clone has more than one count but fewer than ten. The chain combines TRBV30 with TRBJ1-1; the D is unclear. CDR3 size: 13 residues. Germline V lookup: CDR1 GTSNPN, CDR2 SVGIG (reference sequence). The V and J ends lost 4 bases and 2 bases respectively, with 11 bases between them. The CDR3 DNA sequence: TGTGCCTGGAATGGACTCCTCAACACTGAAGCTTTCTTT. Protein product: CAWNGLLNTEAFF.

This clone was picked up one time. The rearrangement links TRBV7-8 to TRBJ2-7, with D maybe TRBD2 (6 bases). Trimming pared 8 bases from V and 0 bases from J, leaving 14 bases between. Germline values: CDR1 SGHVS, CDR2 FQNEAQ. This CDR3 is built from 14 residues. In nucleotides, the CDR3 is TGTGCCAGCCGGGGGAGGCAAGGCTCCTACGAGCAGTACTTC. Translation: CASRGRQGSYEQYF.

In regard to this clone: No conserved phenylalanine or tryptophan is present at the end of the CDR3, so a read error is the likely explanation. The DNA is left out, because the CDR3 cannot be placed on it with certainty; the CDR3 is given as TCRdb lists it. J is TRBJ2-7 and V is TRBV11-2; no check of the table's D call, TRBD2, against the DNA was made. Germline assignment: CDR1 SGHAT and CDR2 FQNNGV. Counting both end residues, the CDR3 totals 12 amino acids. The CDR3 loop is CASSHDEREGLE.

The chain couples TRBV7-6 to TRBJ2-5; 13 bases map to TRBD2. Looked up from germline, CDR1 is SGHVS and CDR2 is FNYEAQ. This CDR3 has 14 residues. V trimming: 7 bases; J trimming: 5 bases; junction bases outside the gene matches: 4. CDR3 sequence reads: CASTLLAGGETQYF. In nucleotides, the CDR3 is TGTGCCAGCACCCTACTAGCGGGAGGGGAGACCCAGTACTTC.

The chain employs TRBV7-2 and TRBJ2-7; D unresolved. V was cut by 5 bases and J by 6 bases, with 14 bases left in between. Germline CDR1 and CDR2: SGHTA and FQGNSA. This CDR3 has 13 amino acids. CDR3 bases: TGTGCCAGCAGCCGCCCCCCCGGTCCCGAGCAGTACTTC. Amino acids: CASSRPPGPEQYF.

The chain is built from TRBV27 and TRBJ1-2; TRBD1 matches at 7 bases. The CDR3 is 14 amino acids. The V gene's germline CDR1 is MNHEY and CDR2 SMNVEV (reference sequence). V was pared by 10 bases and J by 7 bases, with 15 bases of the junction left unmatched. CDR3 sequence: CATAAVRGPSGYTF. The DNA for the CDR3 is TGTGCCACCGCCGCGGTAAGGGGGCCGAGTGGCTACACCTTC.

As for this clone: The junction departs from the called germline gene at one end, perhaps through a read error. The rearrangement links TRBV7-9 to TRBJ1-2, with 11 bases aligning to TRBD1. The CDR3 sequence is 15 residues long. Germline lookup yields CDR1 SEHNR and CDR2 FQNEAQ (reference sequence). CDR3: CASSLGGQGAVGYAF. The CDR3 nucleotides are TGTGCCAGCAGCTTGGGTGGACAGGGGGCTGTTGGCTACGCCTTC.

This clone was found a few times. The V call is TRBV6-4, the J call TRBJ1-1; perhaps TRBD1 as D (6 bases). The CDR3 covers 15 residues. Germline V gives CDR1 MRHNA, CDR2 SNTAGT. V lost 4 bases and J 1 base, leaving 13 bases between the germline ends. This CDR3 is CASSAGAGANTEAFF. In DNA, the CDR3 is TGTGCCAGCAGTGCCGGGGCAGGGGCGAACACTGAAGCTTTCTTT.

The V call is TRBV27, the J call TRBJ2-7, with 8 bases that match TRBD1. There are 13 residues in the CDR3. The J segment lost 4 bases and the V segment lost 2 bases, leaving 1 base of the junction unmatched. CDR1 MNHEY and CDR2 SMNVEV come from the germline V gene (reference sequence). CDR3 sequence (DNA): TGTGCCAGCAGTTTAAGGACAGGGTACGAGCAGTACTTC. Protein: CASSLRTGYEQYF.

This clone was seen a handful of times. The chain has TRBV5-4 and TRBJ1-2; D remains unclear. Deletions cut 0 bases from V and 4 bases from J, with 7 bases between. CDR3 size: 13 residues. CDR1 and CDR2 from the germline V gene are SGHNT and YYREEE (reference sequence). CDR3 sequence reads: CASSLDTTYGYTF. The CDR3, as DNA: TGTGCCAGCAGCTTGGACACCACCTATGGCTACACCTTC. Full variable domain (outside the CDR3, taken from reference TRBV5-4 and TRBJ1-2): ETGVTQSPTHLIKTRGQQVTLRCSSQSGHNTVSWYQQALGQGPQFIFQYYREEENGRGNFPPRFSGLQFPNYSSELNVNALELDDSALYLCASSLDTTYGYTFGSGTRLTVV.

This clone occurred a few times. This chain uses TRBV15 with TRBJ2-5; 9 positions agree with TRBD1. Germline V lookup: CDR1 LNHNV, CDR2 YYDKDF (reference sequence). V was clipped by 0 bases and J by 7 bases; unmatched bases: 6. The CDR3 loop spans 15 amino acids. CDR3 in amino acids: CATSRDLTGGMTQYF. The CDR3 DNA reads TGTGCCACCAGCAGAGATTTGACAGGGGGTATGACCCAGTACTTC.

This clone showed up just once. The chain is built from TRBV4-1 and TRBJ1-2; D unclear. V was clipped by 1 base and J by 2 bases, with 8 bases between them. There are 14 residues in the CDR3. Germline CDR1 is MGHRA and CDR2 is YSYEKL. CDR3 in amino acids: CASSQGGGNYGYTF. CDR3 bases: TGCGCCAGCAGCCAAGGGGGAGGAAACTATGGCTACACCTTC.

The chain couples TRBV4-1 to TRBJ2-2, with D hard to call. The CDR3 runs to 16 residues. Trimming left V 0 bases short and J 3 bases short, with 11 bases between. CDR1 is MGHRA, CDR2 YSYEKL, per germline. The CDR3 nucleotides are TGCGCCAGCAGCCAAGATAGGAGCAGAGACACCGGGGAGCTGTTTTTT. Translated: CASSQDRSRDTGELFF.

The chain combines TRBV7-6 with TRBJ2-3; D possibly corresponds to TRBD1 (6 bases). The CDR3 is 15 amino acids. The V and J ends lost 5 bases and 3 bases respectively, with 15 bases between them. Germline V gene lookup returns CDR1 SGHVS and CDR2 FNYEAQ. CDR3 residues: CASSLTGINTDTQYF. CDR3 bases: TGTGCCAGCAGCCTTACAGGGATTAATACAGATACGCAGTATTTT.

The gene calls are TRBV7-2 and TRBJ2-7, with TRBD2 matching over 7 bases. V shed 1 base, J shed 3 bases, and the junction held 6 bases outside the gene matches. The CDR3 loop spans 15 amino acids. The germline gives CDR1 SGHTA, CDR2 FQGNSA. The CDR3 sequence: CASSLDGGGFYEQYF. CDR3 nucleotides: TGTGCCAGCAGCTTAGATGGGGGGGGTTTCTACGAGCAGTACTTC.

The V and J genes are TRBV7-2 and TRBJ1-2, with D possibly TRBD1 on 5 matching bases. Germline V lookup: CDR1 SGHTA, CDR2 FQGNSA. Deletions cut 3 bases from V and 4 bases from J, with 15 bases between. The CDR3 runs 15 residues. CDR3 sequence reads: CASSFYRQSTYGYTF. Here the CDR3 DNA reads TGTGCCAGCAGCTTTTACCGACAGAGTACCTATGGCTACACCTTC.

This clone was counted only a few times. V is TRBV2 and J is TRBJ2-7, with 10 bases lining up with TRBD1. The CDR3 is 15 amino acids. The germline CDR1 and CDR2 sequences are SNHLY and FYNNEI. The V gene end was trimmed by 8 bases and the J gene end by 5 bases; junction bases not matched to a gene: 12. The CDR3 DNA is TGTGCCAGCCGGAAAGGGACAGGGGTGTTAAACGAGCAGTACTTC. It codes for CASRKGTGVLNEQYF.